This passage covers 3 T cell receptor beta chains from one sample sequenced in a study of graft-versus-host responses after intestinal transplantation. The protocol was immunoSEQ multiplex PCR, while the TCRdb copy is restricted to in-frame clones and leaves out a portion. The repertoire holds 7,000 or so clones, with around 28% as singletons. Sequenced here: alloreactive CD4+ T cells from a mixed lymphocyte reaction culture, sampled before intestinal transplant. Specified subset: CFSE-low proliferating T cells sorted from approximately six-day pre-transplant mixed lymphocyte reaction (GvH or HvG direction). Every receptor here comes from a human patient who received an intestinal transplant.

Notes on this clone: This could be a read error, since a much larger clone is one nucleotide away. This sequence joins TRBV10-3 and TRBJ1-2, with D perhaps TRBD1 (6 bases). This CDR3 has 16 residues. Trimming took off 2 bases at V and 5 bases at J, with 18 bases between the two ends. Germline V gene data show CDR1 as ENHRY and CDR2 as SYGVKD. CDR3 residues: CAISEAQAGDTYGYTF. The CDR3 coding sequence is TGTGCCATCAGTGAGGCCCAGGCAGGGGATACTTATGGCTACACCTTC.

The J gene is TRBJ1-2, the V gene TRBV7-9; no clear D gene. Germline values: CDR1 SEHNR, CDR2 FQNEAQ (reference sequence). V was shortened by 4 bases and J by 5 bases, with 14 bases between the two germline ends. The CDR3 loop spans 14 amino acids. The CDR3 sequence is CASSSSGVPYGYTF. The DNA of the CDR3 is TGTGCCAGCAGCTCCTCCGGGGTTCCTTATGGCTACACCTTC.

This clone was detected a few times. The rearrangement uses TRBV25-1 and TRBJ1-2; no clear D gene. Deletions cut 6 bases from V and 4 bases from J, with 18 bases between. Germline CDR1 and CDR2: MGHDK and SYGVNS. The CDR3 totals 15 residues. CDR3 protein: CASSPPEGSIYGYTF. For the CDR3, the DNA is TGTGCCAGCAGCCCCCCGGAGGGCAGCATCTATGGCTACACCTTC.